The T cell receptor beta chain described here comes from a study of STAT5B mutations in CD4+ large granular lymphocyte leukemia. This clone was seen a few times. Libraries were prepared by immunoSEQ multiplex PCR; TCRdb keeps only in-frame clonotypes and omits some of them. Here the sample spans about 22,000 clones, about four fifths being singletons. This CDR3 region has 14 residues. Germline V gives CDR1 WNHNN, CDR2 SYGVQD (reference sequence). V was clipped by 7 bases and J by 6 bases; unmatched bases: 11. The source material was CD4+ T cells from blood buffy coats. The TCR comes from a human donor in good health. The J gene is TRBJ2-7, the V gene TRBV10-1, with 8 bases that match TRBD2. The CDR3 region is CASNRAGVIAEQYF. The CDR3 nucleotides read TGCGCCAGCAACCGAGCGGGAGTAATTGCCGAGCAGTACTTC.